The next 27 T cell receptor beta chains were all read from a single sample in a study of Graves' ophthalmopathy and Graves' hyperthyroidism. RNA transcripts served as template for amplifying TCR beta CDR3 sequences. First-round RT-PCR employed HTBI primers, with a second-round multiplex PCR after it. TCRdb reanalysed the multiplex PCR reads using MiXCR and keeps one entry per CDR3 protein. Here the sample spans around 1.1 million distinct CDR3 sequences, about 38% being singletons. Sequenced material: peripheral blood or thyroid tissue (not recorded which). The receptors come from an adult man with Graves' hyperthyroidism.

Worth noting for this clonotype: One end of the junction does not line up with germline, which may come from a read error. This chain connects TRBV2 to TRBJ1-2; D unclear. The germline gives CDR1 SNHLY, CDR2 FYNNEI. The CDR3 sequence is 13 residues long. CDR3 loop: CASQEDLNYGYIF. The CDR3 coding sequence is TGTGCCAGTCAGGAGGATCTTAACTATGGCTACATCTTC.

This clonotype was detected ten times or more. The chain couples TRBV7-6 to TRBJ1-1; D is uncertain. V lost 1 base and J lost 1, with 10 bases in between. The CDR3 loop spans 15 amino acids. Looked up from germline, CDR1 is SGHVS and CDR2 is FNYEAQ. CDR3 sequence (DNA): TGTGCCAGCAGCTTAGAATTGTCCGGGAACACTGAAGCTTTCTTT. It codes for CASSLELSGNTEAFF.

This clonotype has at least ten counts. This rearrangement joins TRBV9 to TRBJ1-4; possibly TRBD1 for D (5 bases). Germline V gene sequence: CDR1 SGDLS, CDR2 YYNGEE. Trimming pared 0 bases from V and 2 bases from J, leaving 8 bases between. This CDR3 is built from 15 residues. The CDR3 DNA reads TGTGCCAGCAGCGTAGGGGGACGGACTAATGAAAAACTGTTTTTT. Translation gives CASSVGGRTNEKLFF.

In this sample, this clonotype turned up many times. The J gene is TRBJ2-7, the V gene TRBV24-1, with D possibly being TRBD1 (6 bases). Germline CDR1 KGHDR, CDR2 SFDVKD. The CDR3 totals 14 residues. V lost 2 bases to trimming and J lost 6 bases, with 13 bases between them. The CDR3 reads CATSDSTGLGEQYF. CDR3 in DNA: TGTGCCACCAGTGATTCAACAGGGTTGGGCGAGCAGTACTTC.

Ten or more counts support this clonotype. The J gene is TRBJ1-1, the V gene TRBV7-9; 7 nucleotides agree with TRBD1. The CDR3 totals 14 residues. The ends lost 5 bases at V and 4 bases at J; junction bases unmatched: 7. CDR1 is SEHNR, CDR2 FQNEAQ, per germline (reference sequence). The CDR3 is CASSRDRGGTEAFF. CDR3 coding DNA: TGTGCCAGCAGCAGGGACAGAGGAGGCACTGAAGCTTTCTTT.

This clonotype occurred many times. The chain couples TRBV7-6 to TRBJ1-4; D may be TRBD1 (6 bases). This CDR3 is built from 15 residues. CDR1 and CDR2 (germline): SGHVS, FNYEAQ. V lost 5 bases to trimming and J lost 4 bases, with 14 bases between them. CDR3 nucleotides: TGTGCCAGCAGCCGCTTGCGACAGGTTAATGAAAAACTGTTTTTT. It encodes CASSRLRQVNEKLFF.

The V call is TRBV6-2 or TRBV6-3, the J call TRBJ2-2; D ambiguous. The CDR3 has 14 amino acids. Germline CDR1 and CDR2: MNHEY and SVGEGT. Trimming pared 4 bases from V and 4 bases from J, leaving 10 bases between. The CDR3 reads CASSLQSRTGELFF. The CDR3 DNA is TGTGCCAGCAGTTTACAGTCGCGCACCGGGGAGCTGTTTTTT.

The table lists this clonotype with many counts. This chain links TRBV6-2 or TRBV6-3 with TRBJ2-5; 9 bases map to TRBD1. This CDR3 is built from 13 residues. J was trimmed by 6 bases and V by 7 bases; bases with no gene match: 6. Germline CDR1 MNHEY, CDR2 SVGEGT. CDR3 in DNA: TGTGCCAGCACCAACGACAGGGGGAAGACCCAGTACTTC. This gives the protein CASTNDRGKTQYF.

This clonotype was recorded many times. V and J are TRBV25-1 and TRBJ1-2; weak D call: TRBD1 (6 bases). Trimming took 2 bases from V and 4 from J, leaving 14 bases between them. The CDR3 has 15 residues. In germline, CDR1 is MGHDK, CDR2 SYGVNS. The CDR3 sequence: CASSEDWTASYGYTF. The DNA for the CDR3 is TGTGCCAGCAGTGAAGACTGGACAGCCTCCTATGGCTACACCTTC.

CDR3 sequence reads: CASSLARPLPYTDRGNTGELFF. The DNA for the CDR3 is TGTGCCAGCAGCTTAGCCCGCCCATTACCCTATACTGACAGGGGGAACACCGGGGAGCTGTTTTTT. The J gene is TRBJ2-2, the V gene TRBV11-2, with 8 bases fitting TRBD1. The CDR3 length is 22 residues. J lost 1 base, V lost 1 base, and 20 bases had no gene match. Germline CDR1 reads SGHAT; CDR2 reads FQNNGV.

A few counts support this clonotype. The chain combines TRBV20-1 with TRBJ2-7, with 7 bases matching TRBD2. The J segment lost 3 bases and the V segment lost 3 bases, leaving 8 bases of the junction unmatched. CDR1 and CDR2 (germline): DFQATT, SNEGSKA (reference sequence). This CDR3 comprises 14 residues. CDR3 loop: CSARAGTKDYEQYF. The CDR3 DNA reads TGCAGTGCTAGGGCCGGGACTAAGGACTACGAGCAGTACTTC.

This clonotype has a count of ten or more. The V call is TRBV7-9, the J call TRBJ2-5, with 9 bases matching TRBD2. Germline assignment: CDR1 SEHNR and CDR2 FQNEAQ (reference sequence). V was clipped by 6 bases and J by 4 bases; unmatched bases: 9. The CDR3 is made up of 15 amino acids. In nucleotides, the CDR3 is TGTGCCAGCAGATCCATAGCGGGAGCTCGAGAGACCCAGTACTTC. It translates to CASRSIAGARETQYF.

This clonotype was seen ten or more times. The chain combines TRBV12-3 or TRBV12-4 with TRBJ2-7; D might be TRBD2 (6 bases). The germline V and J ends were trimmed by 10 bases and 4 bases, with 14 bases remaining between them. There are 12 residues in the CDR3. The CDR3: CATGRGEYEQYF. CDR3 coding DNA: TGTGCCACGGGGCGGGGTGAATACGAGCAGTACTTC.

The chain uses TRBV2 and TRBJ1-6; no clear D. Trimming cost V 7 bases and J 13 bases, with 17 bases left between them. This CDR3 has 13 residues. Germline V lookup: CDR1 SNHLY, CDR2 FYNNEI. The CDR3 DNA sequence: TGTGCCAGCACCCCTGGGGAGGGAATGCCCCTCCACTTT. Its protein product is CASTPGEGMPLHF.

This clonotype has at least ten counts. The chain has TRBV4-1 and TRBJ2-6; tentative D call: TRBD1 (6 bases). The CDR3 has 17 residues. Germline V CDR1 and CDR2: MGHRA, YSYEKL. The germline V and J ends were trimmed by 1 base and 1 base, with 11 bases remaining between them. The CDR3 region is CASSQGAQGSGANVLTF. The CDR3 coding sequence is TGCGCCAGCAGCCAAGGGGCCCAGGGGTCTGGGGCCAACGTCCTGACTTTC.

This clonotype was detected many times. The genes are TRBV19 and TRBJ1-1; TRBD1 matches at 10 bases. Trimming at V came to 5 bases and at J to 0 bases, leaving 6 bases not matched to a gene. This CDR3 region has 16 residues. Germline V CDR1 and CDR2: LNHDA, SQIVND (reference sequence). The CDR3 coding sequence is TGTGCCAGTAGTCCAGGACAGGGGGGCCTGAACACTGAAGCTTTCTTT. Protein sequence: CASSPGQGGLNTEAFF.

This clonotype has a handful of counts. The chain couples TRBV7-9 to TRBJ1-2; TRBD1 might be the D (6 bases). This CDR3 contains 16 residues. Germline lookup yields CDR1 SEHNR and CDR2 FQNEAQ (reference sequence). Deletions cut 5 bases from V and 4 bases from J, with 20 bases between. The CDR3 here is CASSQKTEGDGYGYTF. Here the CDR3 DNA reads TGTGCCAGCAGCCAAAAGACAGAGGGGGACGGCTATGGCTACACCTTC.

The sample holds a few counts of this clonotype. The V gene is TRBV4-1, the J gene TRBJ2-7; no clear D gene. CDR3 length: 14 residues. Trimming left V 0 bases short and J 3 bases short, with 9 bases between. Germline V lookup: CDR1 MGHRA, CDR2 YSYEKL. CDR3 bases: TGCGCCAGCAGCCAAGAAAAGCGAAGCTACGAGCAGTACTTC. Protein: CASSQEKRSYEQYF.

At least ten counts were recorded for this clonotype. The V gene is TRBV10-3, the J gene TRBJ2-7; 13 bases map to TRBD2. J was trimmed by 4 bases and V by 3 bases; bases with no gene match: 9. Germline loops: CDR1 ENHRY, CDR2 SYGVKD. This CDR3 is built from 17 residues. The CDR3 region is CAISDFLPGLAGYEQYF. The DNA of the CDR3 is TGTGCCATCAGTGACTTTTTACCGGGACTAGCGGGGTACGAGCAGTACTTC.

This clonotype was counted many times. V is TRBV9 and J is TRBJ2-7; a weak D match, TRBD1 (5 bases). There are 17 residues in the CDR3. V shed 0 bases and J shed 2 bases, with 18 bases lying between them. Per the germline V gene, CDR1 is SGDLS and CDR2 is YYNGEE. This chain's CDR3 is CASSVGSSGRATYEQYF. In DNA form, the CDR3 reads TGTGCCAGCAGCGTAGGATCTTCGGGCAGGGCAACCTACGAGCAGTACTTC.

A single count supports this clonotype. V gene TRBV10-3 combines with J gene TRBJ1-4, with no clear D. The CDR3 length is 15 residues. Germline CDR1 reads ENHRY; CDR2 reads SYGVKD. V was cut by 0 bases and J by 5 bases, with 10 bases left in between. CDR3: CAISESAVLNEKLFF. CDR3 in DNA: TGTGCCATCAGTGAGTCGGCGGTACTGAATGAAAAACTGTTTTTT.

The chain uses TRBV7-9 and TRBJ1-5; 7 bases are shared with TRBD1. The CDR3 extends over 14 amino acids. Germline V gene data show CDR1 as SEHNR and CDR2 as FQNEAQ (reference sequence). Germline trimming cut 1 base from V and 7 bases from J; bases unmatched to any gene: 4. The CDR3 DNA is TGTGCCAGCAGCTTAGGGCACAGGGGACAGCCCCAGCATTTT. It translates to CASSLGHRGQPQHF.

The J gene is TRBJ1-3, the V gene TRBV6-5; 9 nucleotides match TRBD1. Germline CDR1 MNHEY, CDR2 SVGAGI. The length of the CDR3 is 17 residues. V was pared by 0 bases and J by 2 bases, with 5 bases of the junction left unmatched. CDR3 DNA: TGTGCCAGCAGTTACTCAACCGGGACAGGGCCTGGAAACACCATATATTTT. It specifies CASSYSTGTGPGNTIYF.

This clonotype appeared many times. This chain uses TRBV5-1 with TRBJ1-1; D gene unclear. V shed 0 bases and J shed 3 bases, with 6 bases lying between them. The CDR3 has 13 amino acids. The germline V gene has CDR1 SGHRS and CDR2 YFSETQ. CDR3 sequence (DNA): TGCGCCAGCAGCTTGGCGGGGTACACTGAAGCTTTCTTT. Translation gives CASSLAGYTEAFF.

As concerns this clonotype: A much larger clone differs from this one at a single base, so this may be a read error. The chain is built from TRBV7-2 and TRBJ2-7; no clear D. Germline values: CDR1 SGHTA, CDR2 FQGNSA. The CDR3 has 13 residues. V was shortened by 5 bases and J by 2 bases, with 10 bases between the two germline ends. The CDR3 nucleotides read TGTGCCAGCAGCCCCAACATGGCCTACGAGCAGTACTTC. Translating it yields CASSPNMAYEQYF.

This rearrangement joins TRBV6-5 to TRBJ1-2, with D perhaps matching TRBD1 (6 bases). CDR1 is MNHEY and CDR2 is SVGAGI in the germline V gene. The CDR3 extends over 15 amino acids. V shed 5 bases and J shed 2 bases, with 15 bases lying between them. The CDR3 DNA is TGTGCCAGCAGTAACCGGGACAAAGGGAACTATGGCTACACCTTC. Protein: CASSNRDKGNYGYTF.

With respect to this clonotype: With a much larger clone just one base away, this may be a read error. The rearrangement joins TRBV6-6 to TRBJ1-1; no reliable D call. The V end was cut by 6 bases, the J end by 3 bases, with 11 bases between. Germline-derived CDR1 and CDR2 are MNHNY and SVGAGI (reference sequence). The CDR3 length is 13 residues. The CDR3 here is CASSPIVDTEAFF. CDR3 coding DNA: TGTGCCAGCAGCCCTATAGTGGACACTGAAGCTTTCTTT.